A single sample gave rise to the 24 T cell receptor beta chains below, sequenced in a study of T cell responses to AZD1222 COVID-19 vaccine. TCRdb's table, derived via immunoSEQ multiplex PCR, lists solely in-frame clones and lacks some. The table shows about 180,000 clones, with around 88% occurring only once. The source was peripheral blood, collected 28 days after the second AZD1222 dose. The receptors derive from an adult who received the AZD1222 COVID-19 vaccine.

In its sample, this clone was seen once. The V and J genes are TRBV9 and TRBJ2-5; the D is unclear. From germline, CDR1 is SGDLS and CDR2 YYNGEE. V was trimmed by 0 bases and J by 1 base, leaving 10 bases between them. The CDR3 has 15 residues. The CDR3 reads CASSVGQNIQETQYF. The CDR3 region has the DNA TGTGCCAGCAGCGTAGGTCAGAACATCCAAGAGACCCAGTACTTC.

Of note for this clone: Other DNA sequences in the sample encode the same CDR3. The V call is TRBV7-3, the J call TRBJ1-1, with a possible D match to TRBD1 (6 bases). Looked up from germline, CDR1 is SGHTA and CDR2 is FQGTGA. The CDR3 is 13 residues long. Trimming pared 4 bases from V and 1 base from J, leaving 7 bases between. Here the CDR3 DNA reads TGTGCCAGCAGCTCGACAGGGAACACTGAAGCTTTCTTT. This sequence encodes CASSSTGNTEAFF.

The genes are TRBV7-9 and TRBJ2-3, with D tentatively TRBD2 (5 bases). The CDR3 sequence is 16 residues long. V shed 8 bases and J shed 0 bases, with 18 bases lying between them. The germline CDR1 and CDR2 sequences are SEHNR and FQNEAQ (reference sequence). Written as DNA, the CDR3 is TGTGCCAGCGGCCCTCCCCGAGCGGCCAGCACAGATACGCAGTATTTT. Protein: CASGPPRAASTDTQYF.

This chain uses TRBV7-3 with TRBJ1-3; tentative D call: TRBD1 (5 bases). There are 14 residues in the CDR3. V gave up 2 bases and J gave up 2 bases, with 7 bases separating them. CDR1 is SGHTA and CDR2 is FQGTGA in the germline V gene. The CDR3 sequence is CASSLGGAGNTIYF. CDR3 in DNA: TGTGCCAGCAGCTTAGGAGGGGCTGGAAACACCATATATTTT.

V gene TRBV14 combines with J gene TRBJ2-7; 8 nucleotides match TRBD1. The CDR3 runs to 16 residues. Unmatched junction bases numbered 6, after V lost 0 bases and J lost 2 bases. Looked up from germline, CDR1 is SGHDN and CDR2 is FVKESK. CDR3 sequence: CASSQEWQGAPYEQYF. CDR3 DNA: TGTGCCAGCAGCCAAGAATGGCAGGGGGCTCCCTACGAGCAGTACTTC.

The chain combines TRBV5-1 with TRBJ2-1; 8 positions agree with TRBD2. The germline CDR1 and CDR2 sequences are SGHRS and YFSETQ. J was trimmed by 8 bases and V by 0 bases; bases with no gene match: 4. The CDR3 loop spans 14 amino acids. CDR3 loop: CASSLAAAGDEQFF. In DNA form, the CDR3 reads TGCGCCAGCAGCTTGGCTGCAGCGGGGGATGAGCAGTTCTTC. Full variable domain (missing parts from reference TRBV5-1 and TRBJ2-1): KAGVTQTPRYLIKTRGQQVTLSCSPISGHRSVSWYQQTPGQGLQFLFEYFSETQRNKGNFPGRFSGRQFSNSRSEMNVSTLELGDSALYLCASSLAAAGDEQFFGPGTRLTVL.

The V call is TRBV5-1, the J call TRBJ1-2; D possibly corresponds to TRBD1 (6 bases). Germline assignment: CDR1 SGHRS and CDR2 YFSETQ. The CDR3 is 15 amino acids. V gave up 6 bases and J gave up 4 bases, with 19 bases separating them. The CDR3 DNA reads TGCGCCAGCACCCCTACAGGGCTGGGGGGCTATGGCTACACCTTC. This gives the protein CASTPTGLGGYGYTF. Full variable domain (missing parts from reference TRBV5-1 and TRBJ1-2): KAGVTQTPRYLIKTRGQQVTLSCSPISGHRSVSWYQQTPGQGLQFLFEYFSETQRNKGNFPGRFSGRQFSNSRSEMNVSTLELGDSALYLCASTPTGLGGYGYTFGSGTRLTVV.

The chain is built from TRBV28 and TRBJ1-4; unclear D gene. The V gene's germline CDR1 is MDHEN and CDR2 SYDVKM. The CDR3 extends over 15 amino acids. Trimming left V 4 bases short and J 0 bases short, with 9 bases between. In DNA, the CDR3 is TGTGCCAGCAGTTCCCCCGGGGCAACTAATGAAAAACTGTTTTTT. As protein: CASSSPGATNEKLFF.

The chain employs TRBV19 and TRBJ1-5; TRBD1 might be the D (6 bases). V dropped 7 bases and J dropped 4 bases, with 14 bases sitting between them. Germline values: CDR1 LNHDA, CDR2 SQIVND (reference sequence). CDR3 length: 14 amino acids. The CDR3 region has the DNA TGTGCCAGTATGGGGAGGGGGACAAATCAGCCCCAGCATTTT. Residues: CASMGRGTNQPQHF.

The CDR3 spells CASSVPDRGPNEQFF. The CDR3 nucleotides read TGCGCCAGCAGCGTTCCGGACAGGGGGCCCAATGAGCAGTTCTTC. This chain uses TRBV5-1 with TRBJ2-1; the match to TRBD1 covers 11 bases. Germline loops: CDR1 SGHRS, CDR2 YFSETQ. Trimming cost V 4 bases and J 6 bases; bases outside gene matches: 6. The CDR3 extends over 15 amino acids.

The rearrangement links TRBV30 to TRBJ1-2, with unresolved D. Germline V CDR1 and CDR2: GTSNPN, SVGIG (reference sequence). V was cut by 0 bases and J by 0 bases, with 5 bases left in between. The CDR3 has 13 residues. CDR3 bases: TGTGCCTGGAGTGTAACTCCTAACTATGGCTACACCTTC. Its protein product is CAWSVTPNYGYTF. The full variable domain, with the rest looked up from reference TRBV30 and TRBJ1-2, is SQTIHQWPATLVQPVGSPLSLECTVEGTSNPNLYWYRQAAGRGLQLLFYSVGIGQISSEVPQNLSASRPQDRQFILSSKKLLLSDSGFYLCAWSVTPNYGYTFGSGTRLTVV.

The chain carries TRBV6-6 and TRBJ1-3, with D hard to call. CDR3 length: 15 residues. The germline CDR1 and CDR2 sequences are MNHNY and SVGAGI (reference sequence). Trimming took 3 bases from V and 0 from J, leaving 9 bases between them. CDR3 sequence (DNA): TGTGCCAGCAGTTATGGCCGGAGCTCTGGAAACACCATATATTTT. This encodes CASSYGRSSGNTIYF.

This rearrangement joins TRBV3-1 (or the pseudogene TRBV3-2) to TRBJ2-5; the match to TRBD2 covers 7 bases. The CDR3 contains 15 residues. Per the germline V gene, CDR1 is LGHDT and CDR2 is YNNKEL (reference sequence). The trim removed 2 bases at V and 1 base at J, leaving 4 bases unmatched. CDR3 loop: CASSQTGGGQETQYF. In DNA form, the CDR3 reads TGTGCCAGCAGCCAAACCGGCGGGGGCCAAGAGACCCAGTACTTC.

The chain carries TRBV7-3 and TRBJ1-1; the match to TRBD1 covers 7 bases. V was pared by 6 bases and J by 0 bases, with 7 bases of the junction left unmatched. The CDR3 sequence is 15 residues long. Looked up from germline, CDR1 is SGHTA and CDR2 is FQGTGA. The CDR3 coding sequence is TGTGCCAGCAGACTAGAAGGGACAGTGAACACTGAAGCTTTCTTT. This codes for CASRLEGTVNTEAFF.

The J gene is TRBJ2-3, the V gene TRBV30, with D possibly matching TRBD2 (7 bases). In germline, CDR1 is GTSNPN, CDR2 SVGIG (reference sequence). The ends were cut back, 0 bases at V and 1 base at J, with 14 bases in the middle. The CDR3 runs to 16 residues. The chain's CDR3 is CAWSVRGAWGTDTQYF. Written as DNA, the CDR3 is TGTGCCTGGAGTGTACGGGGGGCCTGGGGCACAGATACGCAGTATTTT.

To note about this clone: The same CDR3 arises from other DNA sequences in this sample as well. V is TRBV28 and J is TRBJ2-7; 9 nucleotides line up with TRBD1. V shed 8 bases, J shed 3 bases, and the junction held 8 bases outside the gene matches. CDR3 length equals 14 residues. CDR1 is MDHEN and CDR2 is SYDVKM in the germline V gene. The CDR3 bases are TGTGCCAGCCGAAGACAGGGGGATAGCTACGAGCAGTACTTC. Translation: CASRRQGDSYEQYF.

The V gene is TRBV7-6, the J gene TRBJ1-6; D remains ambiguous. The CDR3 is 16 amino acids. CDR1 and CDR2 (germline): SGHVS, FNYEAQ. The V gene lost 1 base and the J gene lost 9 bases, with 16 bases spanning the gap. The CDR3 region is CASSLVPDISISPLHF. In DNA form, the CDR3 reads TGTGCCAGCAGCTTAGTTCCAGACATCTCGATTTCACCCCTCCACTTT.

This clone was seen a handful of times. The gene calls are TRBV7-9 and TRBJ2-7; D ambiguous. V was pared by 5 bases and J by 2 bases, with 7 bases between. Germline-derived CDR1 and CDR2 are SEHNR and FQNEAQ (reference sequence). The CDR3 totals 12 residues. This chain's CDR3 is CASSINTYEQYF. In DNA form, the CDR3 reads TGTGCCAGCAGCATTAACACCTACGAGCAGTACTTC.

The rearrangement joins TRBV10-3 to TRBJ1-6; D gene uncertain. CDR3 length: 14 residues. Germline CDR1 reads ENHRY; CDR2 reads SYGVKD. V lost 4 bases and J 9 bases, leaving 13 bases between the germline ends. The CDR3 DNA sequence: TGTGCCATCAGTGTAGCAGACTCTGCTTCACCCCTCCACTTT. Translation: CAISVADSASPLHF.

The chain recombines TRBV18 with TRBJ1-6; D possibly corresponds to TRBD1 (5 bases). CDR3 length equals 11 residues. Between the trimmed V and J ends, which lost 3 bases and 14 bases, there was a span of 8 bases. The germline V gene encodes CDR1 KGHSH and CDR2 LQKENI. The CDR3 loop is CASSPGGALHF. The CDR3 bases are TGTGCCAGCTCACCCGGAGGGGCCCTCCACTTT.

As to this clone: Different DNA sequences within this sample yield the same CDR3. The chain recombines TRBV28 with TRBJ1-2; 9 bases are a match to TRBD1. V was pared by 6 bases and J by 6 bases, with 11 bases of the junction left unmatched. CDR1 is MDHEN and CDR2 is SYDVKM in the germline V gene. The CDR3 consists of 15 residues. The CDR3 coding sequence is TGTGCCAGCAGCCCACCCACAGGGGGCGCGGATGGCTACACCTTC. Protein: CASSPPTGGADGYTF.

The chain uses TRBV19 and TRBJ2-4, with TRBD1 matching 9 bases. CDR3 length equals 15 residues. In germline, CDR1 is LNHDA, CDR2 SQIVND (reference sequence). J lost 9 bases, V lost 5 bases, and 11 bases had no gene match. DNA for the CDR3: TGTGCCAGTAGTCTCGGGACAGGGAGGGGAGGCATTCAGTACTTC. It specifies CASSLGTGRGGIQYF.

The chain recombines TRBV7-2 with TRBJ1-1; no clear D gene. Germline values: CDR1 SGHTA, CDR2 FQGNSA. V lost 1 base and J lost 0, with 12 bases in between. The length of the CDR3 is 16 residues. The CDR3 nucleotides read TGTGCCAGCAGCTTAGGGGCAGGAGCCATGAACACTGAAGCTTTCTTT. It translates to CASSLGAGAMNTEAFF.

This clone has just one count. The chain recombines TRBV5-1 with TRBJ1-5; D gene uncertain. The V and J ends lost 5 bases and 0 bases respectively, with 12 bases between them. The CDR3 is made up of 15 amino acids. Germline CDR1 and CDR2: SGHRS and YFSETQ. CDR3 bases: TGCGCCAGCAGGAGGGAGGGCGATAGCAATCAGCCCCAGCATTTT. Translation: CASRREGDSNQPQHF.